This T cell receptor beta chain was documented in a study of T-cell memory formation after mild COVID-19. Germline V gene lookup returns CDR1 SGHVS and CDR2 FNYEAQ. CDR3 length equals 16 residues. Trimming took 6 bases from V and 4 from J; bases not matched to a gene: 10. TCRdb re-analysed the 5' RACE reads in MiXCR, keeping a single row per CDR3 protein. The repertoire consists of about 620,000 distinct CDR3 sequences, with roughly 17% occurring once and the leading ten covering 12%. Sequences were obtained from PBMCs or a T cell subset sorted from them (not recorded which). This chain links TRBV7-6 with TRBJ2-1; 9 bases line up with TRBD1. The sequence was obtained from an adult woman who had mild COVID-19 (a few samples of this study predate the infection). Cell type and time point are not known. CDR3 sequence reads: CASRPGRQGVYNEQFF. The CDR3 region has the DNA TGTGCCAGCAGACCGGGCCGACAGGGGGTTTACAATGAGCAGTTCTTC.